A selection of T cell receptor beta chains follows, all from one sample in a study of cytomegalovirus exposure and HLA in healthy donors. Clones were read by immunoSEQ multiplex PCR, and TCRdb kept only the in-frame ones, dropping some. This sample has 150,000 to 200,000 clones, with 75% to 85% found just once. Sequencing was done on a sample of PBMCs. Source of these receptors: a woman aged 18-35 years in good health and CMV-seronegative. Both conserved end residues are part of each CDR3. Each record gives: V gene, CDR3 length, D gene, clone size, J gene, CDR3 DNA, CDR3 protein. D genes are given only for firm matches. Part of the rows lack a size; the others show once, few, many or a class for expanded clones.

v_call: TRBV7-2
cdr3_length: 13
d_call: .
clone_size: .
j_call: TRBJ2-1
cdr3_nt: TGTGCCAGCAGCTTAGGACTGAACAATGAGCAGTTCTTC
cdr3_aa: CASSLGLNNEQFF

v_call: TRBV5-4
cdr3_length: 16
d_call: .
clone_size: .
j_call: TRBJ1-2
cdr3_nt: TGTGCCAGCGCGCCCGGCGGCGGGCAGGGGATTAGTGGCTACACCTTC
cdr3_aa: CASAPGGGQGISGYTF

v_call: TRBV18
cdr3_length: 15
d_call: .
clone_size: .
j_call: TRBJ2-2
cdr3_nt: TGTGCCAGCTCCCAAGAACATGCATACACCGGGGAGCTGTTTTTT
cdr3_aa: CASSQEHAYTGELFF

v_call: TRBV5-6
cdr3_length: 16
d_call: .
clone_size: once
j_call: TRBJ1-2
cdr3_nt: TGTGCCAGCAGCTTGGCCAATGAGGGTTTTGGCTATGGCTACACCTTC
cdr3_aa: CASSLANEGFGYGYTF

v_call: TRBV6-1
cdr3_length: 14
d_call: TRBD1
clone_size: .
j_call: TRBJ1-1
cdr3_nt: TGTGCCAGCAGGAAGACAGGGGGCACGGCTGAAGCTTTCTTT
cdr3_aa: CASRKTGGTAEAFF

v_call: TRBV5-1
cdr3_length: 13
d_call: .
clone_size: .
j_call: TRBJ2-3
cdr3_nt: TGCGCCAGCAGGGGCGGGCGGACAGATACGCAGTATTTT
cdr3_aa: CASRGGRTDTQYF

v_call: TRBV5-6
cdr3_length: 17
d_call: .
clone_size: .
j_call: TRBJ1-2
cdr3_nt: TGTGCCAGCAGCTTGTTTGGGCAGGTTCTTAACTTCTATGGCTACACCTTC
cdr3_aa: CASSLFGQVLNFYGYTF

v_call: TRBV5-4
cdr3_length: 15
d_call: TRBD1
clone_size: once
j_call: TRBJ2-7
cdr3_nt: TGTGCCAGCAGCCCGGGACAGGATCGGGTGATAGGGCAGTACTTC
cdr3_aa: CASSPGQDRVIGQYF

v_call: TRBV7-8
cdr3_length: 16
d_call: TRBD1
clone_size: .
j_call: TRBJ1-6
cdr3_nt: TGTGCCAGCAGCTTAGGGGGGACAGTCTATAATTCACCCCTCCACTTT
cdr3_aa: CASSLGGTVYNSPLHF

v_call: TRBV28
cdr3_length: 12
d_call: .
clone_size: .
j_call: TRBJ1-4
cdr3_nt: TGTGCCAGCAGTTTAGCCCTCGGAGAACTGTTTTTT
cdr3_aa: CASSLALGELFF

v_call: TRBV14
cdr3_length: 15
d_call: TRBD1
clone_size: .
j_call: TRBJ1-5
cdr3_nt: TGTGCCAGCAGCCCCCAGGGGGGCCGCCACCAGCCCCAGCATTTT
cdr3_aa: CASSPQGGRHQPQHF

v_call: TRBV7-3
cdr3_length: 13
d_call: TRBD1
clone_size: .
j_call: TRBJ2-1
cdr3_nt: TGTGCCAGCAGCTCTAACAGGGGGAATGAGCAGTTCTTC
cdr3_aa: CASSSNRGNEQFF

v_call: TRBV5-6
cdr3_length: 13
d_call: .
clone_size: .
j_call: TRBJ1-4
cdr3_nt: TGTGCCAGCAGCTCCGTCCCGAATGAAAAACTGTTTTTT
cdr3_aa: CASSSVPNEKLFF

v_call: TRBV28
cdr3_length: 15
d_call: .
clone_size: .
j_call: TRBJ2-2
cdr3_nt: TGTGCCAGCAGTTTAGCTAGCAGCGACACCGGGGAGCTGTTTTTT
cdr3_aa: CASSLASSDTGELFF

v_call: TRBV2
cdr3_length: 16
d_call: TRBD2
clone_size: .
j_call: TRBJ2-2
cdr3_nt: TGTGCCAGCGGGAAAGCGGGAGGGCGTCTCACCGGGGAGCTGTTTTTT
cdr3_aa: CASGKAGGRLTGELFF

v_call: TRBV13
cdr3_length: 15
d_call: .
clone_size: .
j_call: TRBJ1-3
cdr3_nt: TGTGCCAGCAGCTTAAGACAGGCTTCTGGAAACACCATATATTTT
cdr3_aa: CASSLRQASGNTIYF

v_call: TRBV18
cdr3_length: 15
d_call: .
clone_size: .
j_call: TRBJ1-3
cdr3_nt: TGTGCCAGCTCGTCCGACAGGTCCTCTGGAAACACCATATATTTT
cdr3_aa: CASSSDRSSGNTIYF

v_call: TRBV10-3
cdr3_length: 18
d_call: TRBD1
clone_size: .
j_call: TRBJ2-7
cdr3_nt: TGTGCCATCAGTGATTTCCTAGCCCCGGGACAGAGGGGATACGAGCAGTACTTC
cdr3_aa: CAISDFLAPGQRGYEQYF

v_call: TRBV11-2
cdr3_length: 16
d_call: TRBD1
clone_size: .
j_call: TRBJ2-4
cdr3_nt: TGTGCCAGCAGCTTAGATAGAGGGGGCAGGGGAAACATTCAGTACTTC
cdr3_aa: CASSLDRGGRGNIQYF

v_call: TRBV2
cdr3_length: 16
d_call: TRBD1
clone_size: .
j_call: TRBJ2-1
cdr3_nt: TGTGCCAGCAGTATAACCGGGACAGGGGCCGGCAATGAGCAGTTCTTC
cdr3_aa: CASSITGTGAGNEQFF

v_call: TRBV27
cdr3_length: 15
d_call: TRBD2
clone_size: few
j_call: TRBJ2-1
cdr3_nt: TGTGTCAGCAGTGGTAGCGGGAATAAATTCAATGAGCAGTTCTTC
cdr3_aa: CVSSGSGNKFNEQFF

v_call: TRBV10-1
cdr3_length: 15
d_call: TRBD2
clone_size: once
j_call: TRBJ2-1
cdr3_nt: TGCGCCAGCAGTGGGCATGGACTAGCGGGCAATGAGCAGTTCTTC
cdr3_aa: CASSGHGLAGNEQFF

v_call: TRBV15
cdr3_length: 14
d_call: TRBD1
clone_size: .
j_call: TRBJ1-1
cdr3_nt: TGTGCCACCAGCAGACTCACAGGGGTCACTGAAGCTTTCTTT
cdr3_aa: CATSRLTGVTEAFF

v_call: TRBV20-1
cdr3_length: 11
d_call: .
clone_size: .
j_call: TRBJ2-3
cdr3_nt: TGCAGTGCTAGAGAGAGAAATACGCAGTATTTT
cdr3_aa: CSARERNTQYF

v_call: TRBV2
cdr3_length: 11
d_call: TRBD1
clone_size: medium-sized
j_call: TRBJ1-1
cdr3_nt: TGTGCCAGCGGGACAGGCACTGAAGCTTTCTTT
cdr3_aa: CASGTGTEAFF

v_call: TRBV7-9
cdr3_length: 19
d_call: TRBD2
clone_size: .
j_call: TRBJ2-1
cdr3_nt: TGTGCCAGCAGCTTAGGCCTAGCGGGGGGGCTATACTCCTACAATGAGCAGTTCTTC
cdr3_aa: CASSLGLAGGLYSYNEQFF

v_call: TRBV18
cdr3_length: 13
d_call: TRBD1
clone_size: .
j_call: TRBJ1-1
cdr3_nt: TGTGCCAGCTCACCGAGACAGGGGGAGGAAGCTTTCTTT
cdr3_aa: CASSPRQGEEAFF

v_call: TRBV28
cdr3_length: 12
d_call: .
clone_size: .
j_call: TRBJ1-5
cdr3_nt: TGTGCCAGCAGGACAAGTGATCAGCCCCAGCATTTT
cdr3_aa: CASRTSDQPQHF

v_call: TRBV7-3
cdr3_length: 13
d_call: .
clone_size: .
j_call: TRBJ1-5
cdr3_nt: TGTGCCAGCAGCTTAACCAGGGATCAGCCCCAGCATTTT
cdr3_aa: CASSLTRDQPQHF

v_call: TRBV7-9
cdr3_length: 16
d_call: .
clone_size: .
j_call: TRBJ2-2
cdr3_nt: TGTGCCAGCAGCTTAGGATCCGGGAGCTTCACCGGGGAGCTGTTTTTT
cdr3_aa: CASSLGSGSFTGELFF

v_call: TRBV5-1
cdr3_length: 16
d_call: TRBD2
clone_size: .
j_call: TRBJ2-1
cdr3_nt: TGCGCCAGCATCGATAATGCCGGGACTAGCGCCAATGAGCAGTTCTTC
cdr3_aa: CASIDNAGTSANEQFF

v_call: TRBV6-6
cdr3_length: 14
d_call: .
clone_size: .
j_call: TRBJ1-3
cdr3_nt: TGTGCCAGCAGTCCGAACAGGGCTGGAAACACCATATATTTT
cdr3_aa: CASSPNRAGNTIYF

v_call: TRBV9
cdr3_length: 13
d_call: .
clone_size: .
j_call: TRBJ2-5
cdr3_nt: TGTGCCAGCTCCCTCGGGGGAGGAGAGACCCAGTACTTC
cdr3_aa: CASSLGGGETQYF

v_call: TRBV5-1
cdr3_length: 18
d_call: TRBD2
clone_size: .
j_call: TRBJ2-3
cdr3_nt: TGCGCCAGCAGCTCGAGACTAGCGGGGGCGATATCCACAGATACGCAGTATTTT
cdr3_aa: CASSSRLAGAISTDTQYF

v_call: TRBV6-1
cdr3_length: 15
d_call: TRBD2
clone_size: .
j_call: TRBJ2-1
cdr3_nt: TGTGCCATCTCTACCGGGACTAGCGGGATCAATGAGCAGTTCTTC
cdr3_aa: CAISTGTSGINEQFF

v_call: TRBV5-1
cdr3_length: 16
d_call: .
clone_size: .
j_call: TRBJ1-2
cdr3_nt: TGCGCCAGCAGGGTGGGGAATAGCGAACCTTCCTATGGCTACACCTTC
cdr3_aa: CASRVGNSEPSYGYTF

v_call: TRBV7-9
cdr3_length: 16
d_call: .
clone_size: .
j_call: TRBJ2-3
cdr3_nt: TGTGCCAGCAGCGTTGAGGCGACTGCTAGCACAGATACGCAGTATTTT
cdr3_aa: CASSVEATASTDTQYF

v_call: TRBV4-1
cdr3_length: 16
d_call: .
clone_size: .
j_call: TRBJ2-7
cdr3_nt: TGCGCCAGCAGCCAAGGTCGTGCATCCAGCTCCTACGAGCAGTACTTC
cdr3_aa: CASSQGRASSSYEQYF

v_call: TRBV19
cdr3_length: 16
d_call: .
clone_size: .
j_call: TRBJ2-1
cdr3_nt: TGTGCCAGTAGTATTATTGGAGGCCATTCCTACAATGAGCAGTTCTTC
cdr3_aa: CASSIIGGHSYNEQFF

v_call: TRBV27
cdr3_length: 13
d_call: TRBD2
clone_size: .
j_call: TRBJ2-7
cdr3_nt: TGTGCCAGCAGTAGCGGGACCGACTACGAGCAGTACTTC
cdr3_aa: CASSSGTDYEQYF

v_call: TRBV4-1
cdr3_length: 16
d_call: TRBD1
clone_size: .
j_call: TRBJ1-6
cdr3_nt: TGCGCCAGCAGCCAAGATAGGGCAGGGGGTAATTCACCCCTCCACTTT
cdr3_aa: CASSQDRAGGNSPLHF

v_call: TRBV2
cdr3_length: 12
d_call: .
clone_size: .
j_call: TRBJ1-6
cdr3_nt: TGTGCCAGCACGGGTGACAATTCACCCCTCCACTTT
cdr3_aa: CASTGDNSPLHF

v_call: TRBV7-6
cdr3_length: 15
d_call: TRBD1
clone_size: .
j_call: TRBJ1-2
cdr3_nt: TGTGCCAGCAGCACCAGACAGGGGGGTCGCTATGGCTACACCTTC
cdr3_aa: CASSTRQGGRYGYTF

v_call: TRBV9
cdr3_length: 16
d_call: .
clone_size: .
j_call: TRBJ1-3
cdr3_nt: TGTGCCAGCAGCGTAGCGACAGAGCACCTTGGAAACACCATATATTTT
cdr3_aa: CASSVATEHLGNTIYF

v_call: TRBV5-1
cdr3_length: 17
d_call: TRBD1
clone_size: .
j_call: TRBJ2-7
cdr3_nt: TGCGCCAGCAGCTTGGATTCGCCCCGGGACAGCTCCTACGAGCAGTACTTC
cdr3_aa: CASSLDSPRDSSYEQYF

v_call: TRBV27
cdr3_length: 17
d_call: TRBD1
clone_size: .
j_call: TRBJ2-6
cdr3_nt: TGTGCCAAATGCGAAGGACAGGGGGTTGCCGGGGCCAACGTCCTGACTTTC
cdr3_aa: CAKCEGQGVAGANVLTF

v_call: TRBV6-1
cdr3_length: 14
d_call: TRBD2
clone_size: .
j_call: TRBJ2-1
cdr3_nt: TGTGCCAGCAGAGGAGCGGGAAGCTACAATGAGCAGTTCTTC
cdr3_aa: CASRGAGSYNEQFF

v_call: TRBV7-2
cdr3_length: 18
d_call: TRBD2
clone_size: .
j_call: TRBJ2-1
cdr3_nt: TGTGCCAGCAGCCAACGGACAGGGACTAGCGGGAATGGCTTTGAGCAGTTCTTC
cdr3_aa: CASSQRTGTSGNGFEQFF

v_call: TRBV2
cdr3_length: 14
d_call: .
clone_size: .
j_call: TRBJ1-1
cdr3_nt: TGTGCCAGCAGGAACAGTATCCTGAACACTGAAGCTTTCTTT
cdr3_aa: CASRNSILNTEAFF

v_call: TRBV6-5
cdr3_length: 14
d_call: .
clone_size: medium-sized
j_call: TRBJ1-1
cdr3_nt: TGTGCCAGCAGTCGAACAGGGACCGGCGCTGAAGCTTTCTTT
cdr3_aa: CASSRTGTGAEAFF

v_call: TRBV5-4
cdr3_length: 14
d_call: TRBD1
clone_size: medium-sized
j_call: TRBJ2-5
cdr3_nt: TGTGCCAGCAGCCAACAGGGGGCCCAAGAGACCCAGTACTTC
cdr3_aa: CASSQQGAQETQYF

v_call: TRBV9
cdr3_length: 14
d_call: .
clone_size: .
j_call: TRBJ2-5
cdr3_nt: TGTGCCAGCAGCGCGGGAGTCGGTCGGGGGACCCAGTACTTC
cdr3_aa: CASSAGVGRGTQYF

v_call: TRBV6-1
cdr3_length: 15
d_call: TRBD2
clone_size: .
j_call: TRBJ2-3
cdr3_nt: TGTGCCAGCAGTGATTGGCGGGGGGTGGCAGATACGCAGTATTTT
cdr3_aa: CASSDWRGVADTQYF